This T cell receptor beta chain is from a study of CD8 T cells in Susac syndrome. V was cut by 4 bases and J by 3 bases, with 18 bases left in between. The germline gives CDR1 SGHDN, CDR2 FVKESK. The length of the CDR3 is 16 residues. With random hexamers, roughly 0.45 to 1 ug RNA was reverse transcribed. TCRdb reanalysed the immunoSEQ multiplex PCR reads using MiXCR and keeps one entry per CDR3 protein. Of roughly 120,000 distinct CDR3 sequences listed, just under 95% are singletons. The sequenced material came from CD4+ T cells from PBMCs. This clonotype was obtained from a human donor in good health. The gene calls are TRBV14 and TRBJ1-1, with D perhaps TRBD1 (5 bases). Here the CDR3 DNA reads TGTGCCAGCAGCCTAGCCTTCGGGACCGGGCACACTGAAGCTTTCTTT. Translation gives CASSLAFGTGHTEAFF.